A single sample gave rise to the 13 T cell receptor beta chains below, sequenced in a study of blood T cell repertoires in COVID-19. Method: immunoSEQ multiplex PCR; TCRdb's copy keeps in-frame clones and lacks some. The sample has 150,000 to 200,000 clones; 75% to 90% are singletons. Sequenced input: peripheral blood. Receptors were obtained from a man between 60 and 75 years old with acute or convalescent COVID-19.

V and J are TRBV19 and TRBJ2-2; 11 bases are shared with TRBD2. With 6 bases clipped from V and 3 bases from J, the junction kept 9 bases outside the gene matches. The length of the CDR3 is 17 residues. Per germline, CDR1 LNHDA and CDR2 SQIVND (reference sequence). The chain's CDR3 is CASSRGLAGGDTGELFF. CDR3 nucleotide sequence: TGTGCCAGTAGCCGTGGGCTAGCGGGAGGAGACACCGGGGAGCTGTTTTTT.

This chain uses TRBV4-1 with TRBJ1-4; TRBD1 aligns across 7 bases. Germline loops: CDR1 MGHRA, CDR2 YSYEKL. Trimming took 3 bases from V and 5 from J; bases not matched to a gene: 6. The CDR3 covers 15 residues. CDR3 amino acids: CASSQLGQYNEKLFF. CDR3 sequence (DNA): TGCGCCAGCAGCCAGCTGGGACAGTACAATGAAAAACTGTTTTTT.

V usage is TRBV3-1 (or the pseudogene TRBV3-2) and J usage is TRBJ2-5; 12 bases are a match to TRBD2. In germline, CDR1 is LGHDT, CDR2 YNNKEL (reference sequence). The CDR3 contains 15 residues. With 4 bases clipped from V and 5 bases from J, the junction kept 5 bases outside the gene matches. This CDR3 reads CASSPFTSGRETQYF. CDR3 nucleotide sequence: TGTGCCAGCAGCCCCTTTACTAGCGGGAGGGAGACCCAGTACTTC.

The genes are TRBV6-4 and TRBJ2-2, with D tentatively TRBD1 (6 bases). This CDR3 region has 19 residues. Between the trimmed V and J ends, which lost 6 bases and 0 bases, there was a span of 23 bases. Germline loops: CDR1 MRHNA, CDR2 SNTAGT. Here the CDR3 DNA reads TGTGCCAGCAGACTACCGGGACATCAACCCCTACCGAACACCGGGGAGCTGTTTTTT. Encoded protein: CASRLPGHQPLPNTGELFF.

For the CDR3, the DNA is TGTGCCAGCAGCCTTAGCGGGACGAACACCGGGGAGCTGTTTTTT. Translated: CASSLSGTNTGELFF. This sequence joins TRBV6-5 and TRBJ2-2; 8 nucleotides agree with TRBD2. The V segment lost 6 bases and the J segment 0 bases; nucleotides outside the gene matches: 3. Germline CDR1 reads MNHEY; CDR2 reads SVGAGI. CDR3 length: 15 amino acids.

This chain uses TRBV18 with TRBJ1-1; TRBD1 aligns across 9 bases. The CDR3 totals 14 residues. In germline, CDR1 is KGHSH, CDR2 LQKENI. V lost 3 bases and J lost 7; bases outside the gene matches: 6. The CDR3 DNA is TGTGCCAGCTCACCGGGGACAGGGAGGGTTGAAGCTTTCTTT. It specifies CASSPGTGRVEAFF.

V gene TRBV25-1 combines with J gene TRBJ1-3; 10 bases are shared with TRBD1. The junction had 4 bases not matched to a gene; V was cut back by 4 bases and J by 4 bases. This CDR3 has 15 residues. CDR1 MGHDK and CDR2 SYGVNS come from the germline V gene. DNA for the CDR3: TGTGCCAGCAGTGCACGGACAGGGGGAGGAAACACCATATATTTT. It specifies CASSARTGGGNTIYF.

This clone was found a few times. The chain is built from TRBV2 and TRBJ1-6; D may be TRBD1 (6 bases). The CDR3 totals 14 residues. CDR1 and CDR2 from the germline V gene are SNHLY and FYNNEI. V was trimmed by 6 bases and J by 9 bases, leaving 15 bases between them. CDR3 protein: CASRAERGGSPLHF. CDR3 DNA sequence: TGTGCCAGCAGGGCCGAGAGGGGGGGTTCACCCCTCCACTTT.

The CDR3 nucleotides read TGTGCCAGCAGTTTGCGCAGGGCCTACGAGCAGTACTTC. Encoded protein: CASSLRRAYEQYF. This chain connects TRBV28 to TRBJ2-7, with TRBD1 as a possible D gene (5 bases). This CDR3 is 13 amino acids long. V dropped 3 bases and J dropped 2 bases, with 8 bases sitting between them. The germline V gene encodes CDR1 MDHEN and CDR2 SYDVKM.

The gene calls are TRBV6-5 and TRBJ2-2, with 7 bases matching TRBD2. Trimming took 6 bases from V and 2 from J; bases not matched to a gene: 3. Looked up from germline, CDR1 is MNHEY and CDR2 is SVGAGI. This CDR3 spans 14 amino acids. The CDR3 protein is CASRGTINTGELFF. The CDR3 DNA is TGTGCCAGCAGGGGGACTATTAACACCGGGGAGCTGTTTTTT.

The chain is built from TRBV19 and TRBJ2-2; 15 bases fit TRBD2. The V and J ends lost 5 bases and 6 bases, in that order; junction bases with no gene match: 28. Germline-derived CDR1 and CDR2 are LNHDA and SQIVND (reference sequence). The CDR3 runs to 24 residues. The CDR3 bases are TGTGCCAGTAGTCCCCGCCCGGGACAGGGGACCCGGGGACTAGCGGGAGGAAGGGCCGGGGAGCTGTTTTTT. This gives the protein CASSPRPGQGTRGLAGGRAGELFF.

This clone was seen a few times. This chain uses TRBV5-1 with TRBJ2-3, with 10 bases that match TRBD1. The germline gives CDR1 SGHRS, CDR2 YFSETQ. This CDR3 has 14 residues. V lost 7 bases to trimming and J lost 4 bases; unmatched junction nucleotides: 6. The CDR3, as DNA: TGCGCCAGCGCTCGACAGGGGGCGCCAGATACGCAGTATTTT. As protein: CASARQGAPDTQYF.

As concerns this clone: The sample has other DNA sequences that encode this CDR3 too. This chain joins TRBV5-1 and TRBJ1-1; a possible D gene is TRBD1 (6 bases). This CDR3 is 14 amino acids long. Germline CDR1 SGHRS, CDR2 YFSETQ. V lost 0 bases and J lost 2, with 8 bases in between. This chain's CDR3 is CASSLGTANTEAFF. In nucleotides, the CDR3 is TGCGCCAGCAGCTTGGGGACAGCCAACACTGAAGCTTTCTTT.